What follows are 17 T cell receptor beta chains derived from one specimen sequenced in a study of blood T cell repertoires in COVID-19. Only in-frame clones appear in the TCRdb table, and some are missing; sequencing was by immunoSEQ multiplex PCR. Of around 250,000 clones listed, around 86% were seen once; the top ten hold approximately 1.6%. Sequencing input: PBMCs or T cells enriched from blood (not recorded which). The source of these receptors is a woman between 50 and 59 years old who had recovered from COVID-19.

This clone was observed a handful of times. The chain recombines TRBV3-1 (or the pseudogene TRBV3-2) with TRBJ2-5; 14 nucleotides line up with TRBD2. The CDR3 is 18 amino acids. V was pared by 1 base and J by 5 bases, with 9 bases of the junction left unmatched. Per germline, CDR1 LGHDT and CDR2 YNNKEL (reference sequence). CDR3 protein: CASSQGLAGGPERETQYF. The CDR3 nucleotides are TGTGCCAGCAGCCAAGGACTAGCGGGAGGGCCGGAGCGTGAGACCCAGTACTTC.

This clone was found a few times. V gene TRBV19 combines with J gene TRBJ2-7; 11 bases fit TRBD2. Germline CDR1 LNHDA, CDR2 SQIVND (reference sequence). V lost 5 bases and J lost 0; bases outside the gene matches: 6. The CDR3 has 16 residues. This chain's CDR3 is CASSLPGLAASYEQYF. CDR3 nucleotides: TGTGCCAGTAGTCTTCCGGGACTAGCGGCCTCCTACGAGCAGTACTTC.

The chain has TRBV28 and TRBJ1-2, with D hard to call. CDR3 length equals 12 residues. V lost 8 bases to trimming and J lost 5 bases, with 12 bases between them. Germline CDR1 is MDHEN and CDR2 is SYDVKM. CDR3 loop: CASGTPTYGYTF. The CDR3 DNA is TGTGCCAGCGGAACACCGACTTATGGCTACACCTTC.

The rearrangement links TRBV4-1 to TRBJ2-5, with D possibly being TRBD1 (5 bases). V was clipped by 3 bases and J by 4 bases, with 9 bases between them. Germline loops: CDR1 MGHRA, CDR2 YSYEKL. There are 13 residues in the CDR3. Here the CDR3 reads CASSHDRGETQYF. The CDR3 region has the DNA TGCGCCAGCAGCCATGACAGAGGAGAGACCCAGTACTTC.

The V call is TRBV11-2, the J call TRBJ1-2; TRBD1 matches 7 bases. Germline V CDR1 and CDR2: SGHAT, FQNNGV. The trim removed 5 bases at V and 5 bases at J, leaving 8 bases unmatched. CDR3 length: 14 residues. The CDR3 sequence: CASSDYRGLYGYTF. CDR3 coding DNA: TGTGCCAGCAGCGATTACAGGGGTCTATATGGCTACACCTTC. The full variable domain, its missing parts supplied by reference TRBV11-2 and TRBJ1-2, is EAGVAQSPRYKIIEKRQSVAFWCNPISGHATLYWYQQILGQGPKLLIQFQNNGVVDDSQLPKDRFSAERLKGVDSTLKIQPAKLEDSAVYLCASSDYRGLYGYTFGSGTRLTVV.

The chain links TRBV3-1 (or the pseudogene TRBV3-2) to TRBJ2-7; 9 bases are a match to TRBD1. V trimming: 6 bases; J trimming: 4 bases; junction bases outside the gene matches: 1. CDR3 length: 12 amino acids. Germline lookup yields CDR1 LGHDT and CDR2 YNNKEL (reference sequence). Here the CDR3 reads CASRDRGYEQYF. CDR3 nucleotide sequence: TGTGCCAGCAGGGACAGGGGTTACGAGCAGTACTTC.

This clone was recorded a few times. The gene calls are TRBV5-1 and TRBJ2-4, with D maybe TRBD2 (6 bases). CDR1 is SGHRS and CDR2 is YFSETQ in the germline V gene. The CDR3 is 17 amino acids. V was trimmed by 4 bases and J by 9 bases, leaving 26 bases between them. The CDR3 DNA is TGCGCCAGCAGCCCGAGGTCGTCGGCGGGAACCCCGGGCATTCAGTACTTC. Protein: CASSPRSSAGTPGIQYF.

V gene TRBV7-6 combines with J gene TRBJ2-7; 9 nucleotides line up with TRBD2. This CDR3 has 15 amino acids. Per germline, CDR1 SGHVS and CDR2 FNYEAQ. With 0 bases clipped from V and 5 bases from J, the junction kept 5 bases outside the gene matches. The CDR3 sequence: CASSLASGSGDEQYF. Here the CDR3 DNA reads TGTGCCAGCAGCTTAGCTAGCGGGAGTGGCGACGAGCAGTACTTC.

This clone has more than one count but fewer than ten. The V gene is TRBV4-2, the J gene TRBJ2-7, with 8 bases that match TRBD2. This CDR3 is built from 18 residues. V lost 2 bases, J lost 3 bases, and 15 bases stayed unmatched. Germline lookup yields CDR1 LGHNA and CDR2 YNFKEQ. CDR3 sequence reads: CASSQTSGLAGTFYEQYF. The CDR3 region has the DNA TGTGCCAGCAGCCAAACGAGTGGGTTAGCGGGAACTTTCTACGAGCAGTACTTC.

The V call is TRBV5-1, the J call TRBJ1-4; tentatively, D is TRBD1 (6 bases). Trimming pared 1 base from V and 8 bases from J, leaving 15 bases between. The CDR3 totals 15 residues. Germline CDR1 SGHRS, CDR2 YFSETQ. The CDR3 reads CASSLLGGAQEKLFF. CDR3 nucleotides: TGCGCCAGCAGCTTGTTAGGGGGGGCTCAAGAAAAACTGTTTTTT.

The chain recombines TRBV19 with TRBJ1-1; weak D call: TRBD1 (5 bases). The CDR3 has 13 residues. From germline, CDR1 is LNHDA and CDR2 SQIVND (reference sequence). V was clipped by 7 bases and J by 3 bases, with 12 bases between them. The CDR3 region has the DNA TGTGCCAGTAACGGCGGGGGACACACTGAAGCTTTCTTT. Its translation is CASNGGGHTEAFF.

The chain links TRBV27 to TRBJ1-6, with D unclear. Deletions cut 6 bases from V and 6 bases from J, with 12 bases between. Germline lookup yields CDR1 MNHEY and CDR2 SMNVEV (reference sequence). The CDR3 contains 14 residues. CDR3 loop: CASSPVHFNSPLHF. The CDR3 DNA follows: TGTGCCAGCAGCCCCGTGCACTTTAATTCACCCCTCCACTTT.

The chain carries TRBV7-3 and TRBJ2-3; 10 nucleotides line up with TRBD2. V lost 4 bases to trimming and J lost 3 bases; unmatched junction nucleotides: 4. This CDR3 contains 15 residues. Germline V lookup: CDR1 SGHTA, CDR2 FQGTGA. CDR3 sequence: CASSSTSGMTDTQYF. The CDR3 nucleotides read TGTGCCAGCAGCTCCACTAGCGGGATGACAGATACGCAGTATTTT.

The chain employs TRBV4-1 and TRBJ1-1, with 8 bases that match TRBD1. The CDR3 is made up of 15 amino acids. V shed 3 bases, J shed 1 base, and the junction held 4 bases outside the gene matches. Per germline, CDR1 MGHRA and CDR2 YSYEKL. CDR3 in DNA: TGCGCCAGCAGCCAGTCACAGGGGGGGAACACTGAAGCTTTCTTT. Its translation: CASSQSQGGNTEAFF.

The gene calls are TRBV7-3 and TRBJ2-6; D gene ambiguous. Looked up from germline, CDR1 is SGHTA and CDR2 is FQGTGA. V was trimmed by 5 bases and J by 10 bases, leaving 9 bases between them. This CDR3 is built from 12 residues. The DNA for the CDR3 is TGTGCCAGCAGCCCCGGTGTGAACGTCCTGACTTTC. Amino acid sequence: CASSPGVNVLTF.

To note about this clone: At the DNA level, this CDR3 is encoded by other sequences in the same sample as well. The chain links TRBV5-4 to TRBJ2-7; tentative D call: TRBD2 (5 bases). Trimming took 2 bases from V and 0 from J, leaving 6 bases between them. The CDR3 runs to 13 residues. Germline V gene data show CDR1 as SGHNT and CDR2 as YYREEE (reference sequence). This CDR3 reads CASSFRDSYEQYF. The DNA of the CDR3 is TGTGCCAGCAGCTTCCGGGACTCCTACGAGCAGTACTTC.

This chain uses TRBV29-1 with TRBJ1-1, with D uncertain. The V and J ends lost 5 bases and 3 bases respectively, with 10 bases between them. CDR1 is SQVTM, CDR2 ANQGSEA, per germline. This CDR3 region has 12 residues. CDR3: CSVRPSDTEAFF. The DNA of the CDR3 is TGCAGCGTTCGCCCTTCGGACACTGAAGCTTTCTTT.